The TCR beta chain described here comes from a study of blood T cell repertoires in COVID-19. In the study overall: The study drew acute and convalescent COVID-19 samples from the United States, Italy and Spain. T cells, B-cell-depleted T cells, or PBMCs supplied cDNA or gDNA.

The CDR3 runs to 15 residues. V trimming: 5 bases; J trimming: 8 bases; junction bases outside the gene matches: 14. Germline V CDR1 and CDR2: SGHDT, YYEEEE. Repertoires were generated with immunoSEQ multiplex PCR, while TCRdb's copy carries only in-frame clones and drops some. The table lists about 230,000 clones, 70% to 90% of them singletons, with 2.5% to 3% in the top ten. Sequencing input: peripheral blood. The sequence came from a woman in her seventies with active or convalescent COVID-19. This chain links TRBV5-6 with TRBJ1-2; 8 nucleotides line up with TRBD1. The CDR3 nucleotides are TGTGCCAGCAGTATCATTGGACAGGGATTGTACGGCTACACCTTC. It is translated as CASSIIGQGLYGYTF. Filled out from reference TRBV5-6 and TRBJ1-2, the complete variable domain reads DAGVTQSPTHLIKTRGQQVTLRCSPKSGHDTVSWYQQALGQGPQFIFQYYEEEERQRGNFPDRFSGHQFPNYSSELNVNALLLGDSALYLCASSIIGQGLYGYTFGSGTRLTVV.